Sequencing of this TCR beta chain was carried out in a study of shared clonotypes between healthy human individuals. Study outcomes and limitations: Rarefaction exposed incomplete sorted-subset sequencing despite large depth. Richness estimates generally favored naive over memory subsets.

Note on this clone: Its specificity is unknown.

Looked up from germline, CDR1 is MNHEY and CDR2 is SMNVEV (reference sequence). The ends were cut back, 5 bases at V and 3 bases at J, with 16 bases in the middle. This CDR3 has 15 residues. Assay used: immunoSEQ multiplex PCR; TCRdb lists only in-frame clones, some missing. The sample includes roughly 2 million clones, around 96% of them seen just once. CD8 cells regarded as naive lacked CD45RO, were positively chosen for CCR7, and omitted terminally differentiated effector memory CD45RA+ cells. The healthy adult donors were HIV-negative and reported no recent acute infections or vaccinations. Source material: naive CD8+ T cells sorted from blood. This clonotype was obtained from a man between 18 and 35 years old in good health. This chain links TRBV27 with TRBJ1-2; D is perhaps TRBD1 (5 bases). In DNA form, the CDR3 reads TGTGCCAGCAGTCCCCGGGGGGATCGGGACTATGGCTACACCTTC. This gives the protein CASSPRGDRDYGYTF.